The following is a T cell receptor (beta chain) sequence with its context. This record belongs to a study of blood T cell repertoires in COVID-19. On the study more broadly: Sites in the United States, Italy and Spain provided acute and convalescent COVID-19 samples. In each case, the material was cDNA or gDNA derived from T cells, B-cell-depleted T cells, or PBMCs.

In the study's own analysis: Amplification of reference gene primers was used by the study to estimate nucleated cell counts. This table comes from immunoSEQ multiplex PCR, and its TCRdb copy is limited to in-frame clones, with some not included. Clonal size and the V and J genes are those of that table, whereas D and trimming came from the DNA. Of about 190,000 clones in the sample, approximately 86% are singletons; the top ten hold 1.1%. CDR1 and CDR2 from the germline V gene are SGHRS and YFSETQ. The CDR3 is 15 amino acids. V lost 0 bases and J lost 4, with 12 bases in between. The receptor's source is a young man with acute or convalescent COVID-19. Sequenced: peripheral blood. The chain couples TRBV5-1 to TRBJ2-3; D is unclear. The CDR3 here is CASSLAGSHPDTQYF. In nucleotides, the CDR3 is TGCGCCAGCAGCTTGGCTGGCAGTCACCCAGATACGCAGTATTTT.